A selection of T cell receptor beta chains follows, all from one sample in a study of regulatory T cells in long-lasting Graves disease. TCRdb independently ran MiXCR on the multiplex PCR reads; one entry per CDR3 protein. The sample contains more than 300,000 distinct CDR3 sequences, around 19% of which appear only once. The sequencing used peripheral blood mononuclear cells (PBMCs), collected when the disease was refractory, from a patient treated with antithyroid drugs. These TCRs come from a female donor with Graves disease. CDR3s leave out the opening cysteine and the closing phenylalanine or tryptophan. Clone size is given for some rows only: seen once, a few or many times, or a class if the clone is expanded.

V	size	J	CDR3
TRBV20-1	once	TRBJ2-5	SARERGAGETQY
TRBV30	NA	TRBJ2-7	AWSWQGAYEQY
TRBV28	few	TRBJ2-7	ASRGGPSYEQY
TRBV28	many	TRBJ2-7	ASSFSYVQY
TRBV20-1	many	TRBJ2-7	SARPPGLAGTYEYEQY
TRBV20-1	NA	TRBJ1-5	SATPGLGSNQPQH
TRBV9	NA	TRBJ2-2	ASSQPLQVFPFQSNTGELF
TRBV2	many	TRBJ1-1	ASSGDKLNTEAF
TRBV24-1	many	TRBJ2-5	ATSDKRFRFWETQY
TRBV5-6	many	TRBJ1-4	ASSLVLDSQNEKLF
TRBV20-1	few	TRBJ2-7	SARQIAGPHEQY
TRBV7-3	NA	TRBJ2-1	ASSLTGTAQF
TRBV27	many	TRBJ1-4	ASSFGRTTNEKLF
TRBV2	NA	TRBJ1-1	AGPEAF
TRBV7-3	few	TRBJ1-1	ASSLRPGTHNTEAF
TRBV28	NA	TRBJ2-7	ASSKTGSSYEQY
TRBV6-1	NA	TRBJ1-4	ASSGEGRVRKLF
TRBV3-1	NA	TRBJ2-3	ASSPKLGTGTPDTQY
TRBV12-3/TRBV12-4	many	TRBJ1-1	ASTLDPGIGTEAF
TRBV4-1	NA	TRBJ1-4	ASSQGPRTAGNEKLF
TRBV11-2	NA	NA	ASSLDRGPQNEQF
TRBV7-9	NA	TRBJ2-7	ASSRGFTYEQY
TRBV5-1	few	TRBJ1-2	ASRTGTGGIRDYGYT
TRBV7-9	NA	TRBJ1-1	ASSRNRVGYTEAF
TRBV28	many	TRBJ2-2	ASNPGGGTGELF
TRBV7-3	many	TRBJ1-1	ASSLSSGTDTEAF
TRBV12-3/TRBV12-4	many	TRBJ1-5	ASSLVQGAAQPQH
TRBV7-9	NA	TRBJ2-1	ASSLGLAEINEQF
TRBV5-1	NA	TRBJ2-7	ASSLGTGRAYKQY
TRBV9	once	TRBJ1-2	ASSVGFGGRGYGYT
TRBV7-9	NA	TRBJ1-4	ASSLDYSFATNEKLF
TRBV6-2/TRBV6-3	many	TRBJ2-5	ASSFPRGRETQY
TRBV2	few	TRBJ1-5	ASSDYLPGVGASN
TRBV29-1	many	TRBJ2-7	SVEKAGRGPYEQY
TRBV7-2	few	TRBJ1-2	ASSPQGQGPVYGYT
TRBV28	many	TRBJ2-7	ASSLSSTGYEQY
TRBV6-1	NA	TRBJ2-3	ASRSRLTSGIGDTQY
TRBV6-2/TRBV6-3	NA	TRBJ1-1	ASSRVYLTEAF
TRBV7-8	NA	TRBJ2-7	ASSLVDFSGSLEQY
TRBV11-2	many	TRBJ1-6	ASSLQGGNSPLH
TRBV7-9	NA	TRBJ1-6	ASSTRDRNSPLH
TRBV5-1	few	TRBJ1-3	ASSTPGGSRVDNTIY
TRBV4-3	NA	TRBJ1-1	ASSQDVYTEAF
TRBV6-1	NA	TRBJ1-1	ASNPPPGTGRPEAF